This T cell receptor (beta chain) is from a study of blood T cell repertoires in COVID-19. Study summary: Whether acute or convalescent, the COVID-19 samples came from the United States, Italy and Spain.

V lost 7 bases, J lost 4 bases, and 14 bases lay in between. CDR1 and CDR2 from the germline V gene are SGDLS and YYNGEE. The CDR3 contains 13 residues. This clone was seen just once. Clones were read by immunoSEQ multiplex PCR, and TCRdb kept only the in-frame ones, dropping some. Here the sample spans 250,000 to 350,000 clones, about 89% being singletons. This chain joins TRBV9 and TRBJ2-5; D is undetermined. The clonotype was recovered from a man aged 18 to 29 who had recovered from COVID-19. The sample consisted of peripheral blood. The CDR3 reads CASGGLVAETQYF. CDR3 sequence (DNA): TGTGCCAGCGGTGGCCTAGTGGCAGAGACCCAGTACTTC.